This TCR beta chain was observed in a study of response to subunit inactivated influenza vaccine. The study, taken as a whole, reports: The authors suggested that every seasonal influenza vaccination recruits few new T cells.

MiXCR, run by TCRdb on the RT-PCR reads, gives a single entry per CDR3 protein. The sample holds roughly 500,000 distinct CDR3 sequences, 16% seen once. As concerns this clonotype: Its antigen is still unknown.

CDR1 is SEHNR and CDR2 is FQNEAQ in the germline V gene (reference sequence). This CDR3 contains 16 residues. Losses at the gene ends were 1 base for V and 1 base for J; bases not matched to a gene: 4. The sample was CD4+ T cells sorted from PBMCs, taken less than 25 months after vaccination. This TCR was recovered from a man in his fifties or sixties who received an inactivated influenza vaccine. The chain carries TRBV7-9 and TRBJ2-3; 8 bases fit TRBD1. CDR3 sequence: CASSLGVGQGTDTQYF. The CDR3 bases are TGTGCCAGCAGCTTAGGTGTGGGACAGGGCACAGATACGCAGTATTTT.